The clone carrying this T cell receptor beta chain was detected a few times. This sample is drawn from a study of T-cell reconstitution after alpha-beta-depleted transplantation in children. Preparation of the TCRbeta library was carried out with unique molecular identifiers. From the PCR reads, TCRdb called clonotypes with MiXCR, one entry per CDR3 protein. The table records approximately 400,000 distinct CDR3 sequences, about a tenth of them present only once. V was clipped by 6 bases and J by 4 bases, with 19 bases between them. The CDR3 is made up of 16 amino acids. The V gene is TRBV12-3 or TRBV12-4, the J gene TRBJ1-5; D remains unclear. This specimen was PBMCs from the stem cell graft donor, taken from the stem cell graft. The source is a human donor who donated a stem cell graft to a child with acute myeloid leukemia. As DNA, the CDR3 is TGTGCCAGCAGCGTTCTCGGTCGCGCAAAGAATCAGCCCCAGCATTTT. The encoded protein is CASSVLGRAKNQPQHF.